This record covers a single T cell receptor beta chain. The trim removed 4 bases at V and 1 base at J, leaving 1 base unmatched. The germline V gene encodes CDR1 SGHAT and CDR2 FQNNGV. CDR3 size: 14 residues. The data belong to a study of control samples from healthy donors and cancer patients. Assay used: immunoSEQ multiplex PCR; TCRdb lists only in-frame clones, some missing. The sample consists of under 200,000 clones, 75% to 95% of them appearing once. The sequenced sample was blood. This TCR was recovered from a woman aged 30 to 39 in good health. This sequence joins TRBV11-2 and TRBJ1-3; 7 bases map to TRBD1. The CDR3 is CASSSTGSGNTIYF. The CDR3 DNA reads TGTGCCAGCAGCTCGACAGGGTCTGGAAACACCATATATTTT.